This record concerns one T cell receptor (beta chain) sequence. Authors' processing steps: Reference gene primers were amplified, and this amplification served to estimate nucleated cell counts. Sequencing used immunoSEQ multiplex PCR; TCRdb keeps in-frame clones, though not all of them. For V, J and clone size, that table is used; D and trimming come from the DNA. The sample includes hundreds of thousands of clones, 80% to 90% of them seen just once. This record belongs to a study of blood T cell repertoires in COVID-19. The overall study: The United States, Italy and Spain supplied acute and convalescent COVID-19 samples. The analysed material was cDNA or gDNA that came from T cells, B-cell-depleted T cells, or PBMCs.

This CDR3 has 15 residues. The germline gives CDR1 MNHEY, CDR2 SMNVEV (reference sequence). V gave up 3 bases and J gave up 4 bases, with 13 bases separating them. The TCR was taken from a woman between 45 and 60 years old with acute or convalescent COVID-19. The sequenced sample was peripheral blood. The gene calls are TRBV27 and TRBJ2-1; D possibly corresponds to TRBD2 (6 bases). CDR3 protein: CASSFGGVGYNEQFF. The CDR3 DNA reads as TGTGCCAGCAGTTTCGGGGGAGTGGGGTACAATGAGCAGTTCTTC.